The clone carrying this T cell receptor beta chain has a count of ten or more. Its antigen is not known. This sample was taken from a study of Graves' ophthalmopathy and Graves' hyperthyroidism. Regarding the study as a whole: The majority of expanded thyroid clonotypes above 0.001 frequency also occurred in blood.

This CDR3 comprises 15 residues. Germline CDR1 LNHDA, CDR2 SQIVND (reference sequence). V lost 5 bases, J lost 7 bases, and 11 bases stayed unmatched. Researchers took RNA transcripts and amplified TCR beta CDR3 regions from them. The workflow started with a first-round RT-PCR run with HTBI primers and then moved on to a second-round multiplex PCR. MiXCR, run by TCRdb on the multiplex PCR reads, gives a single entry per CDR3 protein. The sample holds about 370,000 distinct CDR3 sequences; 17% are singletons and the top ten take around 2.4%. Sequenced: peripheral blood. The chain joins TRBV19 to TRBJ1-2; 9 bases map to TRBD1. This clonotype was sampled from an adult woman with stable Graves' hyperthyroidism. The CDR3 nucleotides are TGTGCCAGTAGTGCTTCCGGGACAGGGTTGCTTGGCTACACCTTC. Residues: CASSASGTGLLGYTF.